This T cell receptor (beta chain) appears in the sequencing data of a study of blood T cell repertoires in COVID-19. The overall study: Sites across the United States, Italy and Spain contributed samples from acute and convalescent COVID-19. PBMCs, B-cell-depleted T cells, or T cells provided the cDNA or gDNA that made up the material.

Germline CDR1 and CDR2: ENHRY and SYGVKD. This CDR3 has 14 amino acids. V lost 0 bases, J lost 6 bases, and 11 bases lay in between. Seattle's cohort entered during active infection and was followed longitudinally. In the study's own analysis: Using reference gene primer amplification, nucleated cell counts were estimated. Profiling relied on immunoSEQ multiplex PCR, and the TCRdb table lists in-frame clones only, not all of them. V and J calls and clone size are as listed in that table; D and trimming were resolved from the DNA. The sample carries some 180,000 clones, roughly 82% recorded once. The receptor comes from a woman in her sixties or seventies with COVID-19, enrolled during active disease. The sample taken for sequencing was peripheral blood. The rearrangement links TRBV10-3 to TRBJ1-2, with D possibly being TRBD1 (6 bases). Here the CDR3 reads CAISESGGENGYTF. The DNA of the CDR3 is TGTGCCATCAGTGAGTCAGGGGGGGAGAATGGCTACACCTTC.